This passage covers 30 T cell receptor beta chains from one sample sequenced in a study of blood T cell repertoires in COVID-19. Profiling relied on immunoSEQ multiplex PCR, and the TCRdb table lists in-frame clones only, not all of them. The table includes approximately 120,000 clones, approximately 91% detected once. Sequences were obtained from peripheral blood. The receptors derive from a woman aged 80 or over with acute or convalescent COVID-19.

This clone occurred once. CDR3 nucleotides: TGTGCCAGCAGTTACTCGGCAGGTCTAACCACAGATACGCAGTATTTT. This sequence encodes CASSYSAGLTTDTQYF. V gene TRBV6-5 combines with J gene TRBJ2-3; no definite D call. Germline V CDR1 and CDR2: MNHEY, SVGAGI. The CDR3 is made up of 16 amino acids. Trimming pared 0 bases from V and 2 bases from J, leaving 12 bases between.

The chain uses TRBV7-9 and TRBJ1-1; D call uncertain. This CDR3 has 16 amino acids. The ends were cut back, 6 bases at V and 11 bases at J, with 28 bases in the middle. In germline, CDR1 is SEHNR, CDR2 FQNEAQ (reference sequence). This chain's CDR3 is CASSTDRLRARRGAFF. CDR3 in DNA: TGTGCCAGCAGTACAGATAGGTTACGCGCCAGACGAGGGGCTTTCTTT.

This clone was seen just once. This chain joins TRBV4-1 and TRBJ2-5; maybe TRBD2 (6 bases). Germline loops: CDR1 MGHRA, CDR2 YSYEKL. The V end was cut by 1 base, the J end by 4 bases, with 10 bases between. The CDR3 totals 14 residues. The DNA of the CDR3 is TGCGCCAGCAGCCAAGCTGCGGGGCGAGAGACCCAGTACTTC. It specifies CASSQAAGRETQYF.

This clone was counted a few times. CDR3 in amino acids: CASPIWGQGVHEQYF. The CDR3 DNA reads as TGTGCCTCTCCAATTTGGGGACAGGGGGTCCACGAGCAGTACTTC. This sequence joins TRBV28 and TRBJ2-7; 11 bases agree with TRBD1. Germline trimming cut 11 bases from V and 5 bases from J; bases unmatched to any gene: 14. Germline CDR1 reads MDHEN; CDR2 reads SYDVKM. This CDR3 is built from 15 residues.

The V gene is TRBV19, the J gene TRBJ2-1, with 9 bases identical to TRBD2. After removal of 6 bases from V and 9 bases from J, the junction contained 3 bases not matched to a gene. The CDR3 has 12 residues. Germline V lookup: CDR1 LNHDA, CDR2 SQIVND (reference sequence). CDR3 in DNA: TGTGCCAGTAGGGGGACTAGCAGTGAGCAGTTCTTC. Protein sequence: CASRGTSSEQFF.

The chain uses TRBV18 and TRBJ1-1, with TRBD1 matching over 7 bases. This CDR3 has 14 amino acids. In germline, CDR1 is KGHSH, CDR2 LQKENI. The J segment lost 4 bases and the V segment lost 2 bases, leaving 4 bases of the junction unmatched. CDR3 in DNA: TGTGCCAGCTCACCATACTCAGGGGGCACTGAAGCTTTCTTT. Amino acids: CASSPYSGGTEAFF.

This clone has more than one count but fewer than ten. The rearrangement joins TRBV9 to TRBJ1-2; 10 bases map to TRBD1. Per germline, CDR1 SGDLS and CDR2 YYNGEE. The junction had 0 bases not matched to a gene; V was cut back by 0 bases and J by 4 bases. The CDR3 covers 14 residues. The CDR3 DNA follows: TGTGCCAGCAGCGTAGGACAGGGGGCCTATGGCTACACCTTC. This sequence encodes CASSVGQGAYGYTF.

The chain links TRBV5-5 to TRBJ1-1; a weak D match, TRBD1 (5 bases). This CDR3 comprises 16 residues. The germline CDR1 and CDR2 sequences are SGHKS and YYEKEE (reference sequence). Trimming took off 2 bases at V and 0 bases at J, with 14 bases between the two ends. Here the CDR3 DNA reads TGTGCCAGCAGCTTCGGCCAGGGCCAGGTGAACACTGAAGCTTTCTTT. Protein: CASSFGQGQVNTEAFF.

J is TRBJ2-3 and V is TRBV4-3; D may be TRBD1 (5 bases). The CDR3 consists of 16 residues. V lost 1 base, J lost 4 bases, and 15 bases lay in between. In germline, CDR1 is LGHNA, CDR2 YSLEER. CDR3 coding DNA: TGCGCCAGCAGCCAAGGCCCAGGGAACGTGGCAGATACGCAGTATTTT. Amino acids: CASSQGPGNVADTQYF.

This CDR3 reads CASSIDRAGGHTGELFF. In nucleotides, the CDR3 is TGTGCCAGTAGTATAGATCGGGCAGGGGGTCACACCGGGGAGCTGTTTTTT. The chain is built from TRBV19 and TRBJ2-2; 7 bases match TRBD1. The germline gives CDR1 LNHDA, CDR2 SQIVND (reference sequence). The CDR3 is 17 residues long. Trimming cost V 0 bases and J 3 bases; bases outside gene matches: 7.

The rearrangement uses TRBV11-2 and TRBJ2-7; a possible D gene is TRBD1 (6 bases). The CDR3 has 16 residues. The V gene lost 3 bases and the J gene lost 1 base, with 16 bases spanning the gap. The germline V gene encodes CDR1 SGHAT and CDR2 FQNNGV. CDR3 protein: CASSFERQAGSYEQYF. CDR3 sequence (DNA): TGTGCCAGCAGCTTTGAAAGACAGGCAGGATCCTACGAGCAGTACTTC.

The genes are TRBV5-1 and TRBJ1-1; D is possibly TRBD1 (6 bases). V shed 0 bases and J shed 0 bases, with 9 bases lying between them. CDR1 SGHRS and CDR2 YFSETQ come from the germline V gene. The CDR3 spans 15 residues. The CDR3 loop reads CASSLGGGLNTEAFF. The CDR3, as DNA: TGCGCCAGCAGCTTGGGTGGGGGCCTGAACACTGAAGCTTTCTTT.

In its sample, this clone was seen a few times. The J gene is TRBJ2-3, the V gene TRBV6-4; possibly TRBD2 for D (6 bases). Trimming took off 4 bases at V and 1 base at J, with 12 bases between the two ends. The germline V gene has CDR1 MRHNA and CDR2 SNTAGT. The CDR3 loop spans 15 amino acids. CDR3 in amino acids: CASSAIGSGTDTQYF. CDR3 in DNA: TGTGCCAGCAGTGCCATCGGGAGTGGCACAGATACGCAGTATTTT.

This clone turned up a few times. CDR3 loop: CASSARGHSQEQYF. CDR3 nucleotide sequence: TGTGCCAGCAGTGCCAGGGGGCATTCACAAGAGCAGTACTTC. This rearrangement joins TRBV2 to TRBJ2-7, with 8 bases matching TRBD1. Unmatched junction bases numbered 9, after V lost 4 bases and J lost 7 bases. Germline V lookup: CDR1 SNHLY, CDR2 FYNNEI. The CDR3 sequence is 14 residues long.

The J gene is TRBJ2-5, the V gene TRBV15, with D possibly being TRBD2 (6 bases). Germline lookup yields CDR1 LNHNV and CDR2 YYDKDF (reference sequence). The CDR3 length is 13 residues. V dropped 3 bases and J dropped 5 bases, with 10 bases sitting between them. This chain's CDR3 is CATSSSRGETQYF. In DNA form, the CDR3 reads TGTGCCACCAGCAGTTCCCGGGGGGAGACCCAGTACTTC. Variable domain in full (rest from reference TRBV15 and TRBJ2-5): DAMVIQNPRYQVTQFGKPVTLSCSQTLNHNVMYWYQQKSSQAPKLLFHYYDKDFNNEADTPDNFQSRRPNTSFCFLDIRSPGLGDTAMYLCATSSSRGETQYFGPGTRLLVL.

This clone was counted a single time. The chain uses TRBV5-4 and TRBJ1-1; a possible D gene is TRBD1 (5 bases). The CDR3 loop spans 15 amino acids. The germline CDR1 and CDR2 sequences are SGHNT and YYREEE (reference sequence). V shed 0 bases and J shed 0 bases, with 9 bases lying between them. The CDR3 region has the DNA TGTGCCAGCAGCTTGGAATGGGGGGTGAACACTGAAGCTTTCTTT. Translating it yields CASSLEWGVNTEAFF.

The CDR3 sequence: CASSPGGSLETQYF. The CDR3 DNA follows: TGCGCCAGCAGCCCTGGAGGGAGTCTGGAGACCCAGTACTTC. The chain recombines TRBV5-1 with TRBJ2-5, with a weak D call TRBD2 (6 bases). CDR3 length: 14 residues. Trimming took 4 bases from V and 5 from J, leaving 15 bases between them. The germline gives CDR1 SGHRS, CDR2 YFSETQ.

The chain is built from TRBV29-1 and TRBJ2-3; 9 bases fit TRBD1. Germline V lookup: CDR1 SQVTM, CDR2 ANQGSEA. There are 15 residues in the CDR3. V shed 3 bases, J shed 5 bases, and the junction held 9 bases outside the gene matches. The CDR3 DNA reads as TGCAGCGTTGAGAACCGGGACAGGGTATTAGATACGCAGTATTTT. Translating it yields CSVENRDRVLDTQYF.

The chain recombines TRBV7-8 with TRBJ2-3, with TRBD2 matching 7 bases. This CDR3 comprises 16 residues. V lost 7 bases to trimming and J lost 4 bases; unmatched junction nucleotides: 14. Germline V lookup: CDR1 SGHVS, CDR2 FQNEAQ. The CDR3 sequence: CASTVGDPGGPDTQYF. CDR3 DNA: TGTGCCAGCACCGTAGGGGACCCGGGGGGACCAGATACGCAGTATTTT.

The chain carries TRBV6-5 and TRBJ2-2, with TRBD2 matching over 9 bases. V was clipped by 6 bases and J by 4 bases; unmatched bases: 6. Germline assignment: CDR1 MNHEY and CDR2 SVGAGI. CDR3 length: 15 amino acids. CDR3 nucleotides: TGTGCCAGCAGGAGACTAGCGGAGGGCACCGGGGAGCTGTTTTTT. It translates to CASRRLAEGTGELFF.

This clone was found a few times. The V and J genes are TRBV6-5 and TRBJ2-7; a weak D match, TRBD2 (5 bases). V was cut by 3 bases and J by 0 bases, with 9 bases left in between. The CDR3 runs to 14 residues. Germline V CDR1 and CDR2: MNHEY, SVGAGI. This CDR3 reads CASSYQRFSYEQYF. The CDR3 DNA is TGTGCCAGCAGTTATCAGCGGTTCTCCTACGAGCAGTACTTC.

The table lists this clone with a count of one. This rearrangement joins TRBV18 to TRBJ1-6, with a weak D call TRBD1 (5 bases). The CDR3 loop spans 15 amino acids. The V end was cut by 3 bases, the J end by 10 bases, with 16 bases between. Germline CDR1 and CDR2: KGHSH and LQKENI. CDR3 coding DNA: TGTGCCAGCTCACCCCAGTTCCAGGGAGGCTCACCCCTCCACTTT. This gives the protein CASSPQFQGGSPLHF. The full variable domain, its missing parts supplied by reference TRBV18 and TRBJ1-6, is NAGVMQNPRHLVRRRGQEARLRCSPMKGHSHVYWYRQLPEEGLKFMVYLQKENIIDESGMPKERFSAEFPKEGPSILRIQQVVRGDSAAYFCASSPQFQGGSPLHFGNGTRLTVT.

The CDR3 region has the DNA TGTGCCAGCAGTTGGGCAGGGGGCACTGAAGCTTTCTTT. Translating it yields CASSWAGGTEAFF. The V gene is TRBV12-3 or TRBV12-4, the J gene TRBJ1-1; TRBD1 aligns across 7 bases. The CDR3 is 13 amino acids. V gave up 4 bases and J gave up 4 bases; unmatched junction bases: 3.

The rearrangement uses TRBV10-3 and TRBJ1-1; tentative D call: TRBD1 (6 bases). V was trimmed by 10 bases and J by 0 bases, leaving 12 bases between them. The CDR3 consists of 13 residues. Germline V CDR1 and CDR2: ENHRY, SYGVKD. The CDR3 bases are TGTGCCACCGGGGACACAATGAACACTGAAGCTTTCTTT. Translation: CATGDTMNTEAFF.

Here the CDR3 DNA reads TGTGCCAGCGCCGACACACAAGAGACCCAGTACTTC. Translated, it gives CASADTQETQYF. This chain uses TRBV9 with TRBJ2-5; D gene uncertain. The CDR3 sequence is 12 residues long. Germline V gene lookup returns CDR1 SGDLS and CDR2 YYNGEE. Trimming left V 7 bases short and J 2 bases short, with 9 bases between.

The chain couples TRBV7-9 to TRBJ2-3; 11 nucleotides align to TRBD2. V shed 5 bases and J 3 bases; nucleotides not matched to a gene: 13. The CDR3 has 18 amino acids. Germline V CDR1 and CDR2: SEHNR, FQNEAQ (reference sequence). CDR3: CASSPRGLAGGITDTQYF. Written as DNA, the CDR3 is TGTGCCAGCAGCCCTAGGGGGCTAGCGGGGGGAATAACAGATACGCAGTATTTT. The full variable domain, its missing parts supplied by reference TRBV7-9 and TRBJ2-3, is DTGVSQNPRHKITKRGQNVTFRCDPISEHNRLYWYRQTLGQGPEFLTYFQNEAQLEKSRLLSDRFSAERPKGSFSTLEIQRTEQGDSAMYLCASSPRGLAGGITDTQYFGPGTRLTVL.

This clone was seen once. The genes are TRBV5-1 and TRBJ2-1, with a tentative D call TRBD1 (6 bases). The CDR3 contains 16 residues. Looked up from germline, CDR1 is SGHRS and CDR2 is YFSETQ. Trimming cost V 0 bases and J 1 base, with 11 bases left between them. The CDR3 is CASSLESRGSYNEQFF. In DNA, the CDR3 is TGCGCCAGCAGCTTGGAAAGCAGGGGTTCCTACAATGAGCAGTTCTTC.

CDR3 loop: CASSRTKTGLATNEKLFF. The CDR3 DNA follows: TGCGCCAGCAGCCGGACCAAGACAGGACTTGCAACTAATGAAAAACTGTTTTTT. This chain uses TRBV4-1 with TRBJ1-4; the D gene is possibly TRBD1 (6 bases). V gave up 4 bases and J gave up 0 bases, with 18 bases separating them. Looked up from germline, CDR1 is MGHRA and CDR2 is YSYEKL. This CDR3 comprises 18 residues.

The table lists this clone with a count of one. The chain uses TRBV4-2 and TRBJ2-5, with a possible D match to TRBD1 (5 bases). With 0 bases removed from V and 4 bases from J, the gap between germline ends came to 6 bases. Germline V gene lookup returns CDR1 LGHNA and CDR2 YNFKEQ. The CDR3 totals 13 residues. Here the CDR3 DNA reads TGTGCCAGCAGCCAAGATCAGGGAGAGACCCAGTACTTC. Translated: CASSQDQGETQYF.

This sequence joins TRBV10-1 and TRBJ2-7; 9 positions agree with TRBD2. This CDR3 spans 16 amino acids. V was clipped by 0 bases and J by 4 bases; unmatched bases: 7. Germline lookup yields CDR1 WNHNN and CDR2 SYGVQD (reference sequence). CDR3 in amino acids: CASSESPSGKLYEQYF. CDR3 coding DNA: TGCGCCAGCAGTGAGTCCCCTAGCGGGAAATTATACGAGCAGTACTTC.